This T cell receptor (beta chain) was captured by sequencing in a study of CD8 T cells in Susac syndrome. Overall study results and limits: Susac CD8+ cells expanded clonally the most in TEMRA cells and in active patients. The number of individuals included in the study's TCR sequencing and HLA analysis was acknowledged as relatively small.

RNA, at roughly 0.45 to 1 ug, was reverse transcribed with random hexamers. TCRdb re-called the immunoSEQ multiplex PCR reads through MiXCR, storing one row per CDR3 protein. The sample lists under 95,000 distinct CDR3 sequences; 85% to 95% were seen once. V was cut by 6 bases and J by 7 bases, with 15 bases left in between. Germline V gives CDR1 MNHEY, CDR2 SVGAGI. This CDR3 has 13 residues. As regards this clonotype: Its antigen is undetermined.

This rearrangement joins TRBV6-5 to TRBJ2-5; tentatively, D is TRBD2 (5 bases). The sequenced sample was CD8+ T cells from PBMCs. The clonotype was recovered from a human donor with Susac syndrome. The CDR3 region has the DNA TGTGCCAGCAGCCTAGAGAGTCGGGGGACCCAGTACTTC. Translated, it gives CASSLESRGTQYF.